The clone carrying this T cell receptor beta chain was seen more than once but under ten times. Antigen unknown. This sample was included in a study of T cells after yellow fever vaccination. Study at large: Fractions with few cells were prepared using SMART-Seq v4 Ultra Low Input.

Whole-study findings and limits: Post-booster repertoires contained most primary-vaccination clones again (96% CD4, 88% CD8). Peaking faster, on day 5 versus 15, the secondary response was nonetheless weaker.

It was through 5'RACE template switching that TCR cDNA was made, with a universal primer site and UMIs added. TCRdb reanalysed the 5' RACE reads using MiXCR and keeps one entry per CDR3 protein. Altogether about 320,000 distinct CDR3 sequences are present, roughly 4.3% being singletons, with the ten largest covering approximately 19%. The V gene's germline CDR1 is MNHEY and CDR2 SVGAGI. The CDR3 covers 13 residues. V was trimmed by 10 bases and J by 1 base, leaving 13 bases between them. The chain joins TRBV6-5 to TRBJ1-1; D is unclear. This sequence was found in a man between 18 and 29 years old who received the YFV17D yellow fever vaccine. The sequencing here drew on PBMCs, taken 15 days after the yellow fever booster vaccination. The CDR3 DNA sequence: TGTGCCACCGGCCGGGAAACGAACACTGAAGCTTTCTTT. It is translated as CATGRETNTEAFF.